The table lists the clone carrying this T cell receptor (beta chain) with a few counts. This entry is derived from a study of cytomegalovirus exposure and HLA in healthy donors. CDR3 size: 12 residues. Trimming pared 5 bases from V and 6 bases from J, leaving 10 bases between. The V gene's germline CDR1 is LNHDA and CDR2 SQIVND (reference sequence). This PCR relied on a set of 60 Vbeta primers and 13 Jbeta primers. Some clones are missing from TCRdb's copy, which holds only in-frame ones; the method was immunoSEQ multiplex PCR. Among roughly 88,000 clones listed, roughly 69% were seen once. The chain has TRBV19 and TRBJ2-5, with D possibly TRBD1 on 5 matching bases. The sequence derives from a man aged 50 to 59 in good health and CMV-seronegative. The material sequenced was PBMCs. Here the CDR3 reads CASSGDSQTQYF. The CDR3 DNA reads TGTGCCAGTAGTGGAGACAGTCAGACCCAGTACTTC.